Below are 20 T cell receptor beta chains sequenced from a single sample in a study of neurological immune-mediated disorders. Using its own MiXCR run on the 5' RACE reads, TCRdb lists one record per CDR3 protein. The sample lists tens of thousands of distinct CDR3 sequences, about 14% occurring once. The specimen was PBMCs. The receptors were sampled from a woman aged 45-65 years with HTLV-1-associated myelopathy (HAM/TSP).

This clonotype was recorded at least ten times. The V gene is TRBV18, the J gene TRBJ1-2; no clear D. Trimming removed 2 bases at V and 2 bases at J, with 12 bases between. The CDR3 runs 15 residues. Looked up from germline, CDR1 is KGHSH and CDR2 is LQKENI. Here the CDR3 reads CASSPFLGKNYGYTF. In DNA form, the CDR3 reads TGTGCCAGCTCACCATTTTTGGGGAAAAACTATGGCTACACCTTC.

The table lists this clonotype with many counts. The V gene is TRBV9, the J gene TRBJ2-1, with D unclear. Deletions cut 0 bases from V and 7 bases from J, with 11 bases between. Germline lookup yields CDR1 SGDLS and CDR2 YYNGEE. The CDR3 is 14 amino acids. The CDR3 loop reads CASSVGGFGNEQFF. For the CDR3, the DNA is TGTGCCAGCAGCGTAGGCGGTTTCGGTAATGAGCAGTTCTTC.

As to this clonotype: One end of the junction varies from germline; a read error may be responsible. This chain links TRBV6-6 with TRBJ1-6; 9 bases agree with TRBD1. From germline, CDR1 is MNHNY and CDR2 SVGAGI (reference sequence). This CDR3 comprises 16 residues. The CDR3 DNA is TGTGCCAGCAGTTACTTCTGGACAGGGGATGGTTCACCCATCCACTTT. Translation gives CASSYFWTGDGSPIHF.

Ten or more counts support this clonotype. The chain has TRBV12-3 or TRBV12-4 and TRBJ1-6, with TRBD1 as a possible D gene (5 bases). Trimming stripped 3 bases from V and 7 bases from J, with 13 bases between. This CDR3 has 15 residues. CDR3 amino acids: CASSFSGRENSPLHF. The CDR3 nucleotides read TGTGCCAGCAGTTTCTCCGGCAGGGAAAATTCACCCCTCCACTTT.

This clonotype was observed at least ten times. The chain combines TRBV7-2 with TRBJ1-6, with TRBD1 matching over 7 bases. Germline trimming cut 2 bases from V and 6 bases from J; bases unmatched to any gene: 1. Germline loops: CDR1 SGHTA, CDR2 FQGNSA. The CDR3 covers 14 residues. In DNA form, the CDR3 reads TGTGCCAGCAGCTTAAGGGGGCCTAATTCACCCCTCCACTTT. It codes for CASSLRGPNSPLHF.

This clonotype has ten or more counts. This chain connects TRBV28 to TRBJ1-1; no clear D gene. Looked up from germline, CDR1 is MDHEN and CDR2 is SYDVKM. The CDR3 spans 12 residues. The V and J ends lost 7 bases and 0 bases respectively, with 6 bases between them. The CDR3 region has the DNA TGTGCCAGCACCACGCTGAACACTGAAGCTTTCTTT. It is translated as CASTTLNTEAFF.

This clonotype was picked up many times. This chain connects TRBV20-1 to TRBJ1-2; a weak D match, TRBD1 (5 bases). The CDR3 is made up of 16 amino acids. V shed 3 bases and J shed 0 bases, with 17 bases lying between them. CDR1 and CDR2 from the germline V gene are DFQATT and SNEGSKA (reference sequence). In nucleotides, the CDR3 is TGCAGTGCTAGGGGGCCGGGGTTTTTTACTAACTATGGCTACACCTTC. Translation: CSARGPGFFTNYGYTF.

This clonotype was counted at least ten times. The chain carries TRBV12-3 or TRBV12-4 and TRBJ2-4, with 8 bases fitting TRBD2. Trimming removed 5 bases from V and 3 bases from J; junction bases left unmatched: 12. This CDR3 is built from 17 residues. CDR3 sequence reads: CASSRASGTRGKNIQYF. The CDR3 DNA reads TGTGCCAGCAGTCGCGCGTCAGGGACTAGAGGCAAAAACATTCAGTACTTC.

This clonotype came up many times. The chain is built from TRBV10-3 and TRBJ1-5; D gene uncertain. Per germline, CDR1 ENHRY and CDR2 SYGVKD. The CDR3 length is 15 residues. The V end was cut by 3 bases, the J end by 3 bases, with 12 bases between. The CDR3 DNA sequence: TGTGCCATCAGTGACCACGGACTGATCAATCAGCCCCAGCATTTT. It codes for CAISDHGLINQPQHF.

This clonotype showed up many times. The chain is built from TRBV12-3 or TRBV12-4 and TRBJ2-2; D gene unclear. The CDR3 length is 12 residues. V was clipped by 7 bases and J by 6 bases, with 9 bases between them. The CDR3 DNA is TGTGCCAGCACCTCGGAGTCCGGGGAGCTGTTTTTT. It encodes CASTSESGELFF.

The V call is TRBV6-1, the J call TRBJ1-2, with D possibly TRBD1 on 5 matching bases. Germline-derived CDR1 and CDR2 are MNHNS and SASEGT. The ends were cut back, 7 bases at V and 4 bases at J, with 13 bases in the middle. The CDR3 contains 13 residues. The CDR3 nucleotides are TGTGCCAGCAAGTCGGGGGGAATCTATGGCTACACCTTC. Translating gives CASKSGGIYGYTF.

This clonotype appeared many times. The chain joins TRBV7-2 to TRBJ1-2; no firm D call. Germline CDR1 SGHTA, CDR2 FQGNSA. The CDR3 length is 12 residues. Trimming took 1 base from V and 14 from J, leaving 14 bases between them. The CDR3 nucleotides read TGTGCCAGCAGCTTAGAATCACTGGGTTTTACCTTC. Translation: CASSLESLGFTF.

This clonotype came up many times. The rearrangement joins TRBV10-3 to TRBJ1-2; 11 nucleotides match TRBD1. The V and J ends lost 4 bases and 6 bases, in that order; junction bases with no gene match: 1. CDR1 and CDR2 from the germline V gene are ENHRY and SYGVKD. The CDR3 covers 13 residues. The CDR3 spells CAISGTGGDGYTF. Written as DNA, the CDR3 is TGTGCCATCAGTGGGACAGGGGGCGATGGCTACACCTTC.

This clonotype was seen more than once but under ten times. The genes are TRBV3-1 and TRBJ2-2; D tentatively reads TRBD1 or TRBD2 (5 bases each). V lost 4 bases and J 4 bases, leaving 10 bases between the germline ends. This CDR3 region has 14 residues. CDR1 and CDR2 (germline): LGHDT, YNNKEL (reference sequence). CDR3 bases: TGTGCCAGCAGCCTGTCGAGGGGCACCGGGGAGCTGTTTTTT. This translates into CASSLSRGTGELFF.

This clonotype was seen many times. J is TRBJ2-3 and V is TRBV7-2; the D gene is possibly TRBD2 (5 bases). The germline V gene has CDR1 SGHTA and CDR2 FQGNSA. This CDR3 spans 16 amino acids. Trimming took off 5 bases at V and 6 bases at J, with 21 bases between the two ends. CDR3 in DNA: TGTGCCAGCAGCGTATCCGGGATCATTGCCGGGGATACGCAGTATTTT. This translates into CASSVSGIIAGDTQYF.

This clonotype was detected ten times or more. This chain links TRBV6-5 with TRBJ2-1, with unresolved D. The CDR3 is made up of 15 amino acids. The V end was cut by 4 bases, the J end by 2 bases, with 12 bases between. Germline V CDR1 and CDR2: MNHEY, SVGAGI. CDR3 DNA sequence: TGTGCCAGCAGTTCCCCCTTCGTCGCCTACAATGAGCAGTTCTTC. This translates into CASSSPFVAYNEQFF.

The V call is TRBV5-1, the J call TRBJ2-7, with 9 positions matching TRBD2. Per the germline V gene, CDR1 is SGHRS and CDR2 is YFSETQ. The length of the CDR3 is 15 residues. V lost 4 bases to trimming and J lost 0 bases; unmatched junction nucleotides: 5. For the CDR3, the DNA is TGCGCCAGCAGCCCCGGGACTAGCCTCTCCTACGAGCAGTACGTC. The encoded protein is CASSPGTSLSYEQYV.

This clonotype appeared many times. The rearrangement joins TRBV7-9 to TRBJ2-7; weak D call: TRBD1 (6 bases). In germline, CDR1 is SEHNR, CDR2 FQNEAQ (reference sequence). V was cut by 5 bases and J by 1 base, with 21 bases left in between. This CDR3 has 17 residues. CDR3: CASSLHLDSLRSYEQYF. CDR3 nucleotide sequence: TGTGCCAGCAGCCTACATTTGGACAGCCTTAGGTCCTACGAGCAGTACTTC.

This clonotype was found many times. DNA for the CDR3: TGTGCCAGCAGAGAGACAGGGGGCCTAGCCAAAAACATTCAGTACTTC. Encoded protein: CASRETGGLAKNIQYF. The rearrangement links TRBV28 to TRBJ2-4, with 10 positions matching TRBD1. Germline V gene data show CDR1 as MDHEN and CDR2 as SYDVKM. The CDR3 is 16 amino acids. The J segment lost 0 bases and the V segment lost 6 bases, leaving 5 bases of the junction unmatched.

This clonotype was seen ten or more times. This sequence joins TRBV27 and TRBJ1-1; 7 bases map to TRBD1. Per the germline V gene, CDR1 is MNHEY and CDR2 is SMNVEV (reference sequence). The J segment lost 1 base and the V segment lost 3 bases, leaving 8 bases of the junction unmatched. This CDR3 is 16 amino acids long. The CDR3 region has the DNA TGTGCCAGCAGTTTCATTCCGGGACAGCGGAACACTGAAGCTTTCTTT. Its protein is CASSFIPGQRNTEAFF.